Listed here are 15 T cell receptor beta chains from one sample, sequenced in a study of blood T cell repertoires in COVID-19. Libraries were prepared by immunoSEQ multiplex PCR; TCRdb keeps only in-frame clonotypes and omits some of them. The sample records hundreds of thousands of clones, roughly 88% being singletons. The sample was peripheral blood. Receptors were obtained from a man in his forties with acute or convalescent COVID-19.

The chain employs TRBV2 and TRBJ2-5, with a tentative D call TRBD2 (6 bases). Germline CDR1 SNHLY, CDR2 FYNNEI. The CDR3 totals 14 residues. V was cut by 6 bases and J by 5 bases, with 16 bases left in between. CDR3 DNA sequence: TGTGCCAGCAGCCCATTCGGGGGTCTGGAGACCCAGTACTTC. Protein: CASSPFGGLETQYF.

The V gene is TRBV5-8, the J gene TRBJ2-3; possible D gene TRBD1, 5 bases. Germline V lookup: CDR1 SGHTS, CDR2 YDEGEE. This CDR3 has 19 residues. V lost 0 bases and J lost 1, with 21 bases in between. CDR3 coding DNA: TGTGCCAGCAGCTTGGCGGTAATACTTGGGGCAGGCGGCACAGATACGCAGTATTTT. Its translation is CASSLAVILGAGGTDTQYF.

V is TRBV28 and J is TRBJ1-2; 7 bases line up with TRBD1. Germline lookup yields CDR1 MDHEN and CDR2 SYDVKM. The J segment lost 2 bases and the V segment lost 3 bases, leaving 9 bases of the junction unmatched. This CDR3 has 16 amino acids. The CDR3 loop reads CASSFSYGTVNYGYTF. The CDR3 DNA reads as TGTGCCAGCAGTTTCTCTTACGGGACAGTCAACTATGGCTACACCTTC.

This clone came up a few times. The chain is built from TRBV27 and TRBJ2-2; no clear D. V was cut by 5 bases and J by 4 bases, with 5 bases left in between. This CDR3 has 12 residues. Germline CDR1 reads MNHEY; CDR2 reads SMNVEV (reference sequence). CDR3 region: CASSTITGELFF. The CDR3 DNA sequence: TGTGCCAGCAGTACAATCACCGGGGAGCTGTTTTTT.

V and J are TRBV5-6 and TRBJ1-3, with 9 bases that match TRBD1. The CDR3 loop spans 17 amino acids. Trimming cost V 0 bases and J 1 base; bases outside gene matches: 5. Germline V lookup: CDR1 SGHDT, CDR2 YYEEEE. For the CDR3, the DNA is TGTGCCAGCAGCTTGGAGGGGACAGGGTATTCTGGAAACACCATATATTTT. It specifies CASSLEGTGYSGNTIYF.

This chain joins TRBV5-5 and TRBJ1-6; 7 positions match TRBD1. In germline, CDR1 is SGHKS, CDR2 YYEKEE (reference sequence). CDR3 length: 16 residues. With 2 bases clipped from V and 7 bases from J, the junction kept 9 bases outside the gene matches. The CDR3 reads CASSFPPGQRNSPLHF. For the CDR3, the DNA is TGTGCCAGCAGCTTCCCTCCGGGACAGAGAAATTCACCCCTCCACTTT.

This clone has a handful of counts. The rearrangement uses TRBV6-1 and TRBJ2-7; D is undetermined. Germline assignment: CDR1 MNHNS and CDR2 SASEGT. Trimming left V 2 bases short and J 4 bases short, with 12 bases between. The CDR3 contains 14 residues. CDR3 DNA sequence: TGTGCCAGCAGTGAAAGGCCAGACAAGTACGAGCAGTACTTC. It codes for CASSERPDKYEQYF.

This clone turned up a few times. The chain carries TRBV30 and TRBJ1-3, with D possibly matching TRBD1 (5 bases). Between the trimmed V and J ends, which lost 6 bases and 5 bases, there was a span of 11 bases. This CDR3 comprises 12 residues. Germline V gene data show CDR1 as GTSNPN and CDR2 as SVGIG (reference sequence). CDR3 nucleotide sequence: TGTGCCTGCAGTCGGGGGAGAAACACCATATATTTT. This translates into CACSRGRNTIYF.

The J gene is TRBJ1-1, the V gene TRBV7-3; maybe TRBD1 (6 bases). This CDR3 region has 16 residues. With 3 bases removed from V and 1 base from J, the gap between germline ends came to 15 bases. Germline V gives CDR1 SGHTA, CDR2 FQGTGA. The CDR3: CASSLTPGQPNTEAFF. The CDR3 DNA reads TGTGCCAGCAGCTTGACCCCCGGACAGCCGAACACTGAAGCTTTCTTT.

The rearrangement uses TRBV30 and TRBJ1-6; D is unclear. The CDR3 runs to 11 residues. V was clipped by 2 bases and J by 11 bases, with 7 bases between them. Germline CDR1 and CDR2: GTSNPN and SVGIG (reference sequence). This CDR3 reads CAWSSDPPLHF. The CDR3 DNA reads TGTGCCTGGAGTAGCGACCCACCCCTCCACTTT. Full variable domain (remainder filled in from reference TRBV30 and TRBJ1-6): SQTIHQWPATLVQPVGSPLSLECTVEGTSNPNLYWYRQAAGRGLQLLFYSVGIGQISSEVPQNLSASRPQDRQFILSSKKLLLSDSGFYLCAWSSDPPLHFGNGTRLTVT.

The chain has TRBV19 and TRBJ1-1; D gene unclear. This CDR3 has 13 amino acids. In germline, CDR1 is LNHDA, CDR2 SQIVND (reference sequence). V was trimmed by 0 bases and J by 5 bases, leaving 7 bases between them. The CDR3 bases are TGTGCCAGTAGTATAGAGCCGCGGACTGAAGCTTTCTTT. Encoded protein: CASSIEPRTEAFF.

The chain is built from TRBV29-1 and TRBJ1-2; 12 bases align to TRBD1. The CDR3 runs to 15 residues. Germline trimming cut 6 bases from V and 3 bases from J; bases unmatched to any gene: 8. The germline V gene encodes CDR1 SQVTM and CDR2 ANQGSEA. CDR3 nucleotide sequence: TGCAGCGTGACCGGGACAGGGGGCGCAGACTATGGCTACACCTTC. It codes for CSVTGTGGADYGYTF.

Only a few counts were recorded for this clone. The chain couples TRBV2 to TRBJ2-1; TRBD1 is a possible D gene (6 bases). V was pared by 7 bases and J by 3 bases, with 16 bases between. This CDR3 comprises 15 residues. Germline V CDR1 and CDR2: SNHLY, FYNNEI. The CDR3 loop reads CASIVEGDVYNEQFF. The CDR3 DNA follows: TGTGCCAGCATAGTAGAGGGGGACGTCTACAATGAGCAGTTCTTC.

This clone turned up a few times. The J gene is TRBJ1-1, the V gene TRBV2, with 8 bases that match TRBD1. The V segment lost 0 bases and the J segment 5 bases; nucleotides outside the gene matches: 8. CDR3 length equals 16 residues. The V gene's germline CDR1 is SNHLY and CDR2 FYNNEI. CDR3 residues: CASSEAGRGRRTEAFF. The CDR3 DNA follows: TGTGCCAGCAGTGAAGCGGGCAGGGGGCGTCGGACTGAAGCTTTCTTT.

The rearrangement joins TRBV20-1 to TRBJ1-1, with no clear D. The CDR3 sequence is 11 residues long. Trimming took 6 bases from V and 10 from J, leaving 15 bases between them. Germline loops: CDR1 DFQATT, CDR2 SNEGSKA (reference sequence). CDR3 nucleotides: TGCAGTGCCGAGAAGGGAGCAGGAGCTTTCTTT. This gives the protein CSAEKGAGAFF.